A selection of T cell receptor beta chains follows, all from one sample in a study of blood T cell repertoires in COVID-19. Generated by immunoSEQ multiplex PCR, the TCRdb table keeps only in-frame clones and is missing some. This table holds approximately 180,000 clones, 88% found once. The sample consisted of peripheral blood. These receptors came from a man in his forties or fifties with active or convalescent COVID-19. The CDR3 runs from the conserved cysteine through the conserved F or W. The D gene is left open where the match is weak. Clone size appears in some rows only: once, few, many, or a class for an expanded clone.

clone_size j_call cdr3_length v_call d_call cdr3_nt cdr3_aa
NA TRBJ2-3 15 TRBV24-1 NA TGTGCCACCAGTGTGATGGCAGGGGGCACAGATACGCAGTATTTT CATSVMAGGTDTQYF
NA TRBJ2-3 15 TRBV28 TRBD2 TGTGCCAGCAGTCCCCCGGGGGGGAGGGCAGATACGCAGTATTTT CASSPPGGRADTQYF
NA TRBJ2-6 18 TRBV5-6 NA TGTGCCAGCAGCCTCTTCGTGCGGGCCGACTCTGGGGCCAACGTCCTGACTTTC CASSLFVRADSGANVLTF
NA TRBJ2-3 15 TRBV6-5 NA TGTGCCAGCAGGATGATAAGCTCTGGCACAGATACGCAGTATTTT CASRMISSGTDTQYF
NA TRBJ1-1 12 TRBV12-3/TRBV12-4 NA TGTGCCAGCAGTTTAGGGGCCTCGGGGGCTTTCTTT CASSLGASGAFF
NA TRBJ1-2 16 TRBV5-1 NA TGCGCCAGCAGCTTTGTTTCCTCAGGAAGGCCCAATGGCTACACCTTC CASSFVSSGRPNGYTF
NA TRBJ2-4 15 TRBV6-5 TRBD2 TGTGCCAGCAGAGTCCAAGCGGGGGGGAGGAACATTCAGTACTTC CASRVQAGGRNIQYF
NA TRBJ2-1 13 TRBV6-2/TRBV6-3 NA TGTGCCAGCAGCCCGACTGTGTACAATGAGCAGTTCTTC CASSPTVYNEQFF
once TRBJ2-1 17 TRBV7-2 NA TGTGCCAGCAGCTTAAGAGGAGTGGGAGGCTCCTACAATGAGCAGTTCTTC CASSLRGVGGSYNEQFF
once TRBJ1-4 15 TRBV11-3 NA TGTGCCAGCAGCGGCAGGGTTTCAACTAATGAAAAACTGTTTTTT CASSGRVSTNEKLFF
once TRBJ2-7 14 TRBV6-6 NA TGTGCCAGCAGCGACGGGCAGGGGCCCTACGAGCAGTACTTC CASSDGQGPYEQYF
NA TRBJ2-1 15 TRBV19 NA TGTGCCAGTAGTCCCGACCCTAGCTCCTACAATGAGCAGTTCTTC CASSPDPSSYNEQFF
NA TRBJ1-2 11 TRBV28 NA TGTGCCAGCAATCCCAGTTTGAGCTACACCTTC CASNPSLSYTF
NA TRBJ1-2 14 TRBV19 NA TGTGCCAGTAGTATTCGGGGTTTCGGCGAGGGCTACACCTTC CASSIRGFGEGYTF
once TRBJ1-1 16 TRBV6-1 NA TGTGCCAGCAGTGAAGCTTGGCGGGAAATTTTCACTGAAGCTTTCTTT CASSEAWREIFTEAFF
NA TRBJ2-7 17 TRBV24-1 TRBD2 TGTGCCACCAGACCCCGACTACGGCGGGGGGGTCGCCACGAGCAGTACTTC CATRPRLRRGGRHEQYF
NA TRBJ2-5 15 TRBV11-3 TRBD2 TGTGCCAGCAGCCCCGGGGGGTTTGGCGGAGAGACCCAGTACTTC CASSPGGFGGETQYF
once TRBJ2-7 15 TRBV2 TRBD1 TGTGCCAGCACTACCGCCGGGACAGGGGCCCACGAGCAGTACTTC CASTTAGTGAHEQYF
NA TRBJ1-2 15 TRBV6-5 NA TGTGCCAGCAGTTACTCGGGGCAGGCTGGGTATGGCTACACCTTC CASSYSGQAGYGYTF
NA TRBJ1-2 15 TRBV11-1 NA TGTGCCAGCAGCTCCACAGGGAAGGGGTTGTATGGCTACACCTTC CASSSTGKGLYGYTF